Listed below are T cell receptor beta chains from one sample, sequenced in a study of shared clonotypes between healthy human individuals. Some clones are missing from TCRdb's copy, which holds only in-frame ones; the method was immunoSEQ multiplex PCR. This table holds approximately 340,000 clones, 70% to 75% found once. The sequenced sample was memory CD4+ T cells sorted from blood. The receptor source for this set is a man aged 25 to 45 in good health. Each CDR3 is given with its conserved first and last residue. D genes are given only for firm matches. Size tells how often a clone was seen (once, few, many) or the class of an expanded clone, and some rows leave it out.

CSVAPGGADTQYF	TGCAGCGTTGCGCCAGGGGGGGCGGATACGCAGTATTTT	TRBV29-1	-	TRBJ2-3	-
CASSSAGGAQYEQYF	TGTGCCAGCAGCTCTGCTGGGGGGGCGCAGTACGAGCAGTACTTC	TRBV7-2	-	TRBJ2-7	-
CASKESYEQYF	TGTGCCAGCAAGGAATCCTACGAGCAGTACTTC	TRBV2	-	TRBJ2-7	-
CASSLSGRGGETQYF	TGTGCCAGCAGCTTATCGGGCCGGGGGGGAGAGACCCAGTACTTC	TRBV13	TRBD2	TRBJ2-5	-
CASRKMGTANTEAFF	TGTGCCAGTAGGAAAATGGGGACAGCCAACACTGAAGCTTTCTTT	TRBV19	TRBD1	TRBJ1-1	-
CAWSWGANQPQHF	TGTGCCTGGAGTTGGGGGGCCAATCAGCCCCAGCATTTT	TRBV30	-	TRBJ1-5	few
CAWSRQGYGYTF	TGTGCCTGGAGTCGACAGGGGTATGGCTACACCTTC	TRBV30	TRBD1	TRBJ1-2	-
CSANTIGTGFGSTEAFF	TGCAGCGCAAACACCATCGGGACAGGGTTTGGGAGCACTGAAGCTTTCTTT	TRBV29-1	TRBD1	TRBJ1-1	many
CASSQDLNRVNEQFF	TGTGCCAGCAGCCAAGATCTGAACCGCGTCAATGAGCAGTTCTTC	TRBV14	-	TRBJ2-1	many
CASSVGQGKETQYF	TGTGCCAGCAGCGTAGGGCAGGGAAAAGAGACCCAGTACTTC	TRBV9	-	TRBJ2-5	-